This T cell receptor (beta chain) was captured in a study of CD8+CD57+ T cells in acquired aplastic anemia (dated by TCRdb to 2016 to 2018). Context from the whole study: Extracted DNA from sorted CD4+ and CD8+ cells averaged approximately 3 ug, ranging from about 0.19 to 30 ug. A CD8+CD57+ expansion meant a frequency higher than the mean frequency seen in healthy subjects.

Paper-wide results and their limitations: Patients and healthy controls showed no significant difference in CD8+ Simpson's diversity (P=0.060). Although under 35 CD8+ CDR3 sequences were shared by patients and controls, these sequences appeared highly expressed in patients and within the immunodominant clones of patients.

Genomic DNA was used as template for profiling of TCR beta VDJ combinations and CDR3 sequences. An Illumina HiSeq 2000 was the platform used for TCR repertoire sequencing. As for how the authors treated the data: TRBV/TRBJ rearrangement plots, CDR3 size and DJ length profiles, and Simpson's diversity index were used to evaluate the repertoires. The most abundant DNA sequence in the deep sequencing data was defined as the immunodominant clone. CDR3 amino acid sequences were screened for sharing across subjects and compared with published repertoires and the VDJdb database. In TCRdb, the public reads were trimmed at Q25 with fastp and aligned with MiXCR, with productive beta chains retained. Rows are combined by CDR3 protein, so each entry shows the most common genes and DNA. It is TCRdb's table, rather than the study itself, that gives the V and J calls and clone size. The sample table lists 150,000 or so distinct CDR3 sequences, roughly half of them with a count of one. The ten largest clones take up roughly 12% of the sample.

The patients picked for sequencing were ones in whom flow cytometry had shown an expansion of CD8+CD57+ cells. Severe acquired aplastic anemia was diagnosed in all patients according to International Study of Aplastic Anemia and Agranulocytosis and Camitta criteria. No therapy had been received by the patients at the time of blood sampling. The study deep-sequenced TCR repertoires of sorted CD4+ and CD8+ blood T cells from severe aplastic anemia patients and healthy subjects. In the USA, patient enrollment took place under clinicaltrials.gov protocols 00001620, 01623167, 00001397, 00071045, 00081523 and 00961064. Ficoll-Paque density gradient centrifugation was used to isolate peripheral blood mononuclear cells. Before DNA extraction, CD4+ and CD8+ T cells were sorted by FACS or by magnetic beads. The CDR3, from cysteine to phenylalanine, totals 17 residues. Kept here is only the CDR3 DNA, which spans 51 bases and is read in frame from base 1. CDR1 and CDR2 were assigned from the germline V gene as LGHNA and YSLEER. The germline V end is reduced by 0 bases and the J end by 7 bases; junction bases left unmatched: 8.

This clonotype was picked up many times. Its antigen remains undetermined. Per-base qualities were not stored, and no clone one base away is much larger. The rearrangement joined TRBV4-3 to TRBJ2-3; 12 central nucleotides agree with TRBD2. Sequenced sample: sorted CD4+, CD8+, or CD8+CD57+ T cells (not recorded which) from PBMCs. This sequence was found in a human donor with aplastic anemia. The CDR3 sequence is CASSQEGLAGGHNTQYF. The bases read TGCGCCAGCAGCCAAGAAGGCCTAGCGGGGGGGCACAATACGCAGTATTTT.